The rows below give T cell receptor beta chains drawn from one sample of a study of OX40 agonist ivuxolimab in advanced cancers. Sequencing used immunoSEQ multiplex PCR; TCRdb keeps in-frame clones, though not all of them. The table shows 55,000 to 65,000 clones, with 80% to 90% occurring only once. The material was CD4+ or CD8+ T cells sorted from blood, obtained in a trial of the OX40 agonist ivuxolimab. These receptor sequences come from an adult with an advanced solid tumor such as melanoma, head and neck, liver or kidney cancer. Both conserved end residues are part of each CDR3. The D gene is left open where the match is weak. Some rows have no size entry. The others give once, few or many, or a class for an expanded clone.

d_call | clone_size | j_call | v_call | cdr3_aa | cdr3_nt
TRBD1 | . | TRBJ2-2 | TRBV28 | CASKGQPTGELFF | TGTGCCAGCAAGGGACAGCCCACCGGGGAGCTGTTTTTT
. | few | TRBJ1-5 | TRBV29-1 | CSVGQPNQPQHF | TGCAGCGTTGGACAACCCAATCAGCCCCAGCATTTT
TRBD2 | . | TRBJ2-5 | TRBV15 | CATSPETSGRTQYF | TGTGCCACCAGCCCCGAGACTAGCGGGAGGACCCAGTACTTC
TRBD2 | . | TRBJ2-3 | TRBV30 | CAWSVGLAGEVDTQYF | TGTGCCTGGAGTGTAGGCCTAGCGGGAGAGGTAGATACGCAGTATTTT
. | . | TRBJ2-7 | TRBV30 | CAWRLTGVGYEQYF | TGTGCCTGGAGACTAACGGGAGTAGGATACGAGCAGTACTTC
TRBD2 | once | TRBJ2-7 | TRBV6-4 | CASSPERGSGEQYF | TGTGCCAGCAGCCCAGAGCGGGGCTCAGGTGAGCAGTACTTC
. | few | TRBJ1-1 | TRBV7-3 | CASSSNLNTEAFF | TGTGCCAGCAGCTCCAACCTGAACACTGAAGCTTTCTTT
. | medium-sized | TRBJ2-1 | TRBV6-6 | CASSYVGGDEQFF | TGTGCCAGCAGTTACGTGGGCGGGGATGAGCAGTTCTTC
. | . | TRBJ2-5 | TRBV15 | CATSRDYRETQYF | TGTGCCACCAGCAGAGATTATCGGGAGACCCAGTACTTC
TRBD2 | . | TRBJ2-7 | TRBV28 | CASSLVVTSGQPYYEQYF | TGTGCCAGCAGTTTAGTAGTGACTAGCGGGCAACCTTACTACGAGCAGTACTTC
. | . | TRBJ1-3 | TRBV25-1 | CASSRAGAGNTIYF | TGTGCCAGCAGTCGGGCAGGGGCGGGAAACACCATATATTTT
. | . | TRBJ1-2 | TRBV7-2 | CASSLNPGRAPGYTF | TGTGCCAGCAGCTTAAATCCCGGACGAGCGCCAGGCTACACCTTC
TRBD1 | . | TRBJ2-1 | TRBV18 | CASRLPGQGNDEQFF | TGTGCCAGCCGATTACCGGGACAGGGAAACGATGAGCAGTTCTTC
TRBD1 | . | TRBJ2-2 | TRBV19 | CGTSGQGVSGELFF | TGTGGAACCTCGGGACAGGGGGTCTCCGGGGAGCTGTTTTTT
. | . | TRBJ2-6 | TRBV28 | CASRTGNSANVLTF | TGTGCCAGCAGAACTGGAAATTCGGCCAACGTCCTGACTTTC
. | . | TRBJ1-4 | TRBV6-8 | CASSYSRGTEKLFF | TGTGCCAGCAGTTACTCTAGGGGTACTGAAAAACTGTTTTTT
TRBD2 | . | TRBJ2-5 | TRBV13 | CASSLHGRAGVDETQYF | TGTGCCAGCAGCCTCCACGGTAGGGCGGGAGTGGATGAGACCCAGTACTTC
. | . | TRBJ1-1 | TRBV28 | CASSLSGIPGIAFF | TGTGCCAGCAGTTTATCGGGAATCCCCGGTATAGCTTTCTTT
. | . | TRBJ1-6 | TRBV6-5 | CASSYRGTGYSPLHF | TGTGCCAGCAGTTACAGGGGGACTGGATATTCACCCCTCCACTTT
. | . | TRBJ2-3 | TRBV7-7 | CASSLNAVADTQYF | TGTGCTAGCAGCTTAAATGCGGTAGCAGATACGCAGTATTTT
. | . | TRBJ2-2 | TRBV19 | CASSVLDRFTGELFF | TGTGCCAGTAGTGTCCTCGACAGATTCACCGGGGAGCTGTTTTTT
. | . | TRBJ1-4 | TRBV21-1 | CASSKPGDRFNEKLFF | TGTGCCAGCAGCAAACCGGGGGACAGGTTTAATGAAAAACTGTTTTTT
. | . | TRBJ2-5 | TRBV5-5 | CASSRGTGGHLQETQYF | TGTGCCAGCAGTCGCGGCACTGGCGGGCACCTCCAAGAGACCCAGTACTTC
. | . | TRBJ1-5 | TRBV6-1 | CASREGVNQPQHF | TGTGCCAGCAGAGAGGGGGTTAATCAGCCCCAGCATTTT
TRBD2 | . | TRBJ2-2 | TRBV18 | CASSPYSGRASGELFF | TGTGCCAGCTCACCATACAGCGGGAGGGCATCCGGGGAGCTGTTTTTT
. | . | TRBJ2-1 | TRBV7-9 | CASSFLPEQFF | TGTGCCAGCAGTTTTCTACCCGAGCAGTTCTTC
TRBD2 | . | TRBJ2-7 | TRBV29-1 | CSVGAGVYEQYF | TGCAGCGTAGGCGCGGGAGTCTACGAGCAGTACTTC
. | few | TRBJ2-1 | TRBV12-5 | CASGLETGEQFF | TGTGCTAGTGGTCTAGAAACAGGGGAGCAGTTCTTC
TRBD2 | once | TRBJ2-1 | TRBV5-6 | CASSYAGLVNSYNEQFF | TGTGCCAGCAGCTACGCCGGACTAGTTAACTCCTACAATGAGCAGTTCTTC
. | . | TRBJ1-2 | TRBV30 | CAWGSGGGTF | TGTGCCTGGGGGTCCGGGGGCGGCACCTTC
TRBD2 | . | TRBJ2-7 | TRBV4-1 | CASRLAGDSTYEQYF | TGCGCCAGCAGGTTAGCGGGAGACTCGACCTACGAGCAGTACTTC
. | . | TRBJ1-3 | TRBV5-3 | CARSLFGGRSGNTIYF | TGTGCCAGAAGCTTGTTCGGGGGAAGGTCTGGAAACACCATATATTTT
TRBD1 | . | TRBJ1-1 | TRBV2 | CASSRQGAGTEAFF | TGTGCCAGCAGTCGACAGGGGGCAGGAACTGAAGCTTTCTTT
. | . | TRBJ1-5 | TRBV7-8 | CASSLGGDQPQHF | TGTGCCAGCAGCTTAGGAGGGGATCAGCCCCAGCATTTT
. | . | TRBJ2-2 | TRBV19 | CASSIEGRGAGELFF | TGTGCCAGTAGTATAGAGGGCAGGGGTGCCGGGGAGCTGTTTTTT
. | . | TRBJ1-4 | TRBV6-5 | CASSYSKALGEKLFF | TGTGCCAGCAGTTACTCGAAGGCCCTAGGAGAAAAACTGTTTTTT
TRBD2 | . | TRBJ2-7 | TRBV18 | CASSQMGGAVGYEQYF | TGTGCCAGCTCCCAGATGGGAGGGGCGGTTGGCTACGAGCAGTACTTC
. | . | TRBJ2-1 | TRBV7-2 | CASSLVRAGRVIDEQFF | TGTGCCAGCAGCTTAGTGCGGGCCGGGAGAGTTATCGATGAGCAGTTCTTC
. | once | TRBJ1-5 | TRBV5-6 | CASSRGAGSNQPQHF | TGTGCCAGCAGCCGAGGGGCGGGAAGCAATCAGCCCCAGCATTTT
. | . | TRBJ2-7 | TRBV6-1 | CASTRTVYEQYF | TGTGCCAGCACCCGGACAGTGTACGAGCAGTACTTC
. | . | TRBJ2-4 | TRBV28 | CASSGQGAKNIQYF | TGTGCCAGCAGTGGCCAGGGGGCCAAAAACATTCAGTACTTC
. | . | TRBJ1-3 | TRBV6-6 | CAIGGLPGSGNTIYF | TGTGCCATCGGGGGGCTCCCGGGCTCTGGAAACACCATATATTTT
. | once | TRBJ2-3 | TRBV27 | CASRYRHFTDTQYF | TGTGCCAGCAGATACAGACACTTCACAGATACGCAGTATTTT
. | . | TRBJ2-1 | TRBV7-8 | CASSLDPAGGNEQFF | TGTGCCAGCAGCTTAGACCCAGCAGGGGGGAATGAGCAGTTCTTC
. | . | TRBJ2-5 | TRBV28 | CASMSPSQGAQYF | TGTGCCAGCATGAGTCCGAGCCAAGGGGCCCAGTACTTC
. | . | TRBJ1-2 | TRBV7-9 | CASSLARGNYGYTF | TGTGCCAGCAGCTTAGCGCGGGGTAACTATGGCTACACCTTC
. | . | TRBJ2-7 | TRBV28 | CASSLWSRGVAYEQYF | TGTGCCAGCAGTTTATGGTCCAGGGGGGTAGCCTACGAGCAGTACTTC
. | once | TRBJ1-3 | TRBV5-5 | CASSVGWGGENTIYF | TGTGCCAGCAGCGTTGGGTGGGGAGGGGAAAACACCATATATTTT
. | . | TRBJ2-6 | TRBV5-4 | CASSPTLVPAGANVLTF | TGTGCCAGCAGCCCGACCTTAGTTCCCGCTGGGGCCAACGTCCTGACTTTC
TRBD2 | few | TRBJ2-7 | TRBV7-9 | CASSAGLATNEQYF | TGTGCCAGCAGCGCGGGACTAGCGACTAACGAGCAGTACTTC
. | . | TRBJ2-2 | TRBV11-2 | CASSLSRTTGELFF | TGTGCCAGCAGCTTGTCCAGAACCACCGGGGAGCTGTTTTTT
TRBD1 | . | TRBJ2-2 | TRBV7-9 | CASTEASGGLLFTGELFF | TGTGCCAGCACCGAGGCATCAGGGGGCCTACTTTTCACCGGGGAGCTGTTTTTT
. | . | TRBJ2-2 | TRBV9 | CASSVEVFSGELFF | TGTGCCAGCAGCGTAGAAGTATTTAGCGGGGAGCTGTTTTTT
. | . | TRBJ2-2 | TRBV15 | CATSRGGNTGELFF | TGTGCCACCAGCAGAGGGGGGAACACCGGGGAGCTGTTTTTT
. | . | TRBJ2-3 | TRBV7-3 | CASSSRVLSTDTQYF | TGTGCCAGCAGCTCCCGTGTCCTTAGCACAGATACGCAGTATTTT